What follows describes a single TCR beta chain. Its antigen remains undetermined. No base quality information exists; no much larger clone differs at one position. This specimen's time point label, per the study, means: baseline before first vaccination. The treatment or condition label corresponds to: meningococcal conjugate vaccine given as trial control. The vaccinee samples were drawn from two UK trials, COV001 and COV002, one of which was a single-blind randomized controlled phase 2/3 trial testing AZD1222 (ChAdOx1 nCoV-19) in healthy adults. For TCRbeta chain sequencing, PBMC samples were collected from trial participants at day 0 and at day 28 after the second dose. The sample is drawn from a study of T cell responses to AZD1222 COVID-19 vaccine (dated by TCRdb to the early 2020s). Broadly, across the study: A total of about 250 trial participants underwent TCR sequencing, of whom about 210 had received two doses of AZD1222 and about 25 had received two doses of the MenACWY control vaccine. Trial participants were enrolled by age into subgroups of 18-55, 56-69 and 70-plus years, and roughly 150, 30 and 60 TCR-sequenced participants, respectively, were included in these subgroups. Beyond this particular receptor, the publication reports: The vaccine-associated CD4 TCRs covered the entire spike protein, and the dominant responses fell in regions 160-218 and 743-854. Because no day 14 peak-response samples were available, the repertoires could be characterized only after the peak T cell response. A significant rise in spike-specific TCR breadth and depth was observed after two AZD1222 doses relative to day 0 and relative to MenACWY recipients. Epitopes outside the regions mutated in the B.1.351 and B.1.1.7 variants were reportedly recognized by nearly half of the unique spike-specific TCRs. Most participants were white British and females outnumbered males, and the authors suggested that clonal diversity may have been underestimated. Conclusions about previously exposed vaccinees were limited because only six AZD1222 recipients were SARS-CoV-2 seropositive at baseline. In the small 56-69-year group, the increase in depth fell short of significance, most likely because of low power.

The CDR3 regions of human TCRbeta chains were analyzed by immunosequencing. The authors' analysis ran thus. Repertoire TCRs were matched against a reference library of SARS-CoV-2-specific TCRs generated with the MIRA antigen-specificity platform. Breadth was defined as the fraction of unique TCRs that were SARS-CoV-2-associated. Depth was defined as the fraction of total T cells that were SARS-CoV-2-associated. Using the MIRA data, each spike-specific TCR was assigned both to the spike region to which the TCR was reactive and to a CD4 or CD8 class. Log10-transformed breadth and depth values were compared by one-way ANOVA with Sidak's multiple comparisons tests. The table comes from immuneACCESS by way of TCRdb, which keeps in-frame sequences with V and J called. Part of the clones is missing from these tables; in studies checked, under half for an unresolved V gene and the rest for unknown reasons. The D gene and trimming were derived from the DNA, and the V and J assignments and clone size from that table. The sample table holds about 120,000 clones, of which approximately 90% were seen once. The ten largest clones take up around 10% of the sample.

The germline V gene specifies MNHEY as CDR1 and SVGEGT as CDR2. Between the V and J ends, shortened by 6 bases and 3 bases respectively, the junction contains 8 bases. Its CDR3 holds 12 amino acids, cysteine through phenylalanine. Of the read, only the CDR3 DNA is kept; its 36 bases are in frame from base 1. The specimen was peripheral blood, collected on day 0 of MenACWY control vaccination. This receptor was identified in an adult in good health. The chain joins TRBV6-2 or TRBV6-3 to TRBJ1-2; tentative D gene TRBD1, with 6 bases matching. In nucleotides, the sequence is TGTGCCAGCAGCAGGACAGACTATGGCTACACCTTC. This yields the protein CASSRTDYGYTF.